These 21 T cell receptor beta chains were sequenced from one sample in a study of T cell repertoires in cytomegalovirus infection. TCRdb itself ran the reads through MiXCR, one entry per CDR3 protein. The table lists under 600,000 distinct CDR3 sequences, more than 15% of them singletons. Sequences were obtained from CD8+ T cells from PBMCs. The receptors were gathered from a human donor in good health (CMV status not recorded). Some clones in this sample may be carry-over from other donors' samples.

This clonotype was observed at least ten times. The gene calls are TRBV11-2 and TRBJ2-7; D call uncertain. The germline gives CDR1 SGHAT, CDR2 FQNNGV. V was pared by 5 bases and J by 0 bases, with 14 bases between. The CDR3 sequence is 15 residues long. As DNA, the CDR3 is TGTGCCAGCAGCCCCCCTGGGCAGGTCTCCTACGAGCAGTACTTC. Its translation is CASSPPGQVSYEQYF.

The chain is built from TRBV28 and TRBJ1-1; 8 bases are a match to TRBD1. After removal of 5 bases from V and 5 bases from J, the junction contained 7 bases not matched to a gene. The CDR3 runs to 14 residues. Germline V lookup: CDR1 MDHEN, CDR2 SYDVKM. Here the CDR3 DNA reads TGTGCCAGCAGTAAGCGGACAGGGCGGACTGAAGCTTTCTTT. Translated, it gives CASSKRTGRTEAFF.

V usage is TRBV19 and J usage is TRBJ2-7; D unresolved. CDR1 and CDR2 from the germline V gene are LNHDA and SQIVND (reference sequence). Deletions cut 6 bases from V and 7 bases from J, with 19 bases between. This CDR3 is built from 14 residues. The CDR3 here is CASRPPTPLPEQYF. The CDR3 bases are TGTGCCAGTAGACCACCGACACCACTCCCGGAGCAGTACTTC. The variable domain in full, completed from reference TRBV19 and TRBJ2-7, reads DGGITQSPKYLFRKEGQNVTLSCEQNLNHDAMYWYRQDPGQGLRLIYYSQIVNDFQKGDIAEGYSVSREKKESFPLTVTSAQKNPTAFYLCASRPPTPLPEQYFGPGTRLTVT.

This clonotype was seen only a few times. The chain carries TRBV6-5 and TRBJ1-1, with D perhaps matching TRBD1 (5 bases). Germline CDR1 is MNHEY and CDR2 is SVGAGI. V lost 0 bases and J lost 5, with 16 bases in between. The CDR3 totals 16 residues. The chain's CDR3 is CASSYSFRQGRTEAFF. CDR3 in DNA: TGTGCCAGCAGTTACTCGTTCAGGCAGGGAAGGACTGAAGCTTTCTTT.

In this sample, this clonotype turned up a few times. V is TRBV7-6 and J is TRBJ2-1; D is ambiguous. Germline assignment: CDR1 SGHVS and CDR2 FNYEAQ. With 2 bases removed from V and 4 bases from J, the gap between germline ends came to 12 bases. This CDR3 is 15 amino acids long. The CDR3 coding sequence is TGTGCCAGCAGCTTATCGGATCCCCCATACAATGAGCAGTTCTTC. Protein sequence: CASSLSDPPYNEQFF.

This clonotype was picked up a small number of times. This chain links TRBV4-1 with TRBJ2-1; TRBD2 aligns across 14 bases. From germline, CDR1 is MGHRA and CDR2 YSYEKL. The J segment lost 6 bases and the V segment lost 0 bases, leaving 7 bases of the junction unmatched. This CDR3 spans 18 amino acids. In nucleotides, the CDR3 is TGCGCCAGCAGCCAAGAAGAGACTAGCGGGGGGGGTCCCAATGAGCAGTTCTTC. Translation: CASSQEETSGGGPNEQFF.

This clonotype was recorded many times. The V and J genes are TRBV7-2 and TRBJ1-2; unclear D gene. Germline-derived CDR1 and CDR2 are SGHTA and FQGNSA. Trimming took off 2 bases at V and 0 bases at J, with 7 bases between the two ends. The CDR3 runs 14 residues. This CDR3 is CASSLKRSNYGYTF. The CDR3 DNA reads as TGTGCCAGCAGCTTAAAGCGGTCTAACTATGGCTACACCTTC.

Turning to this clonotype: This may be a read error, as it is one base from a much larger clone. The chain recombines TRBV10-3 with TRBJ1-4, with D possibly being TRBD1 (6 bases). Germline V gene sequence: CDR1 ENHRY, CDR2 SYGVKD. The CDR3 loop spans 14 amino acids. This chain's CDR3 is CAITLGQINEILFF. The CDR3 region has the DNA TGTGCCATCACTCTTGGACAGATTAATGAAATACTGTTTTTT.

This clonotype occurred a few times. V gene TRBV28 combines with J gene TRBJ2-5, with 8 bases matching TRBD1. This CDR3 has 15 residues. The germline V gene has CDR1 MDHEN and CDR2 SYDVKM. The junction had 11 bases not matched to a gene; V was cut back by 6 bases and J by 5 bases. In DNA, the CDR3 is TGTGCCAGCAGGCGTCGACAGGGGCCGGGGGAGACCCAGTACTTC. Protein: CASRRRQGPGETQYF.

The chain combines TRBV10-3 with TRBJ2-7; D unclear. V dropped 3 bases and J dropped 7 bases, with 7 bases sitting between them. The germline gives CDR1 ENHRY, CDR2 SYGVKD. CDR3 length equals 11 residues. CDR3 in DNA: TGTGCCATCAGTGATGCAATAGAGCAGTACTTC. Translation: CAISDAIEQYF.

In its sample, this clonotype was seen many times. The gene calls are TRBV12-3 or TRBV12-4 and TRBJ1-2, with 12 positions matching TRBD1. The CDR3 sequence is 15 residues long. Trimming at V came to 6 bases and at J to 8 bases, leaving 10 bases not matched to a gene. CDR3 nucleotide sequence: TGTGCCAGCAGACCGGGACAGGGGGCGCGGGAAGGCTACACCTTC. Encoded protein: CASRPGQGAREGYTF.

The sample holds a few counts of this clonotype. The V call is TRBV27, the J call TRBJ2-5; D possibly matches TRBD1 or TRBD2 (5 bases each). CDR1 and CDR2 (germline): MNHEY, SMNVEV (reference sequence). The CDR3 spans 13 residues. Trimming took 8 bases from V and 7 from J, leaving 17 bases between them. CDR3 DNA sequence: TGTGCCAGCTTGGACCCGGTTGGGACGACCCAGTACTTC. Translated, it gives CASLDPVGTTQYF.

This clonotype was picked up many times. The chain is built from TRBV7-2 and TRBJ2-7; tentatively, D is TRBD2 (7 bases). Germline assignment: CDR1 SGHTA and CDR2 FQGNSA. Deletions cut 11 bases from V and 0 bases from J, with 17 bases between. CDR3 length: 14 amino acids. The CDR3 sequence: CAVKGGSLSYEQYF. The CDR3 bases are TGTGCCGTAAAGGGGGGGAGCCTCTCCTACGAGCAGTACTTC.

In its sample, this clonotype was seen a few times. The chain joins TRBV20-1 to TRBJ2-1, with 12 bases lining up with TRBD2. CDR3 length: 18 residues. V dropped 6 bases and J dropped 0; count of bases not matched to a gene: 12. Looked up from germline, CDR1 is DFQATT and CDR2 is SNEGSKA (reference sequence). The CDR3: CSAPSGGAITSSYNEQFF. CDR3 sequence (DNA): TGCAGTGCACCTAGCGGGGGGGCCATAACCAGCTCCTACAATGAGCAGTTCTTC.

This clonotype was seen repeatedly, ten times or more. This chain uses TRBV7-8 with TRBJ1-5; no firm D call. The V end lost 5 bases, the J end lost 2 bases, and 16 bases lay between the germline ends. Germline assignment: CDR1 SGHVS and CDR2 FQNEAQ. The CDR3 consists of 16 residues. CDR3 DNA: TGTGCCAGCAGCCCAGTTATAGGCGGTGGCAATCAGCCCCAGCATTTT. This gives the protein CASSPVIGGGNQPQHF.

The chain couples TRBV15 to TRBJ1-5, with D perhaps matching TRBD1 (6 bases). The germline V and J ends were trimmed by 0 bases and 3 bases, with 9 bases remaining between them. This CDR3 spans 15 amino acids. Looked up from germline, CDR1 is LNHNV and CDR2 is YYDKDF (reference sequence). This chain's CDR3 is CATSRDGQYNQPQHF. CDR3 sequence (DNA): TGTGCCACCAGCAGAGATGGACAGTACAATCAGCCCCAGCATTTT.

The sample holds a few counts of this clonotype. The J gene is TRBJ2-7, the V gene TRBV6-1; TRBD2 is a possible D gene (6 bases). The V end was cut by 7 bases, the J end by 3 bases, with 13 bases between. Germline CDR1 reads MNHNS; CDR2 reads SASEGT. The length of the CDR3 is 13 residues. The CDR3 here is CASTFGTYYEQYF. The CDR3 nucleotides read TGTGCCAGCACTTTCGGGACTTACTACGAGCAGTACTTC.

This clonotype showed up many times. The chain has TRBV5-4 and TRBJ1-2; no clear D gene. The CDR3 loop spans 14 amino acids. Germline assignment: CDR1 SGHNT and CDR2 YYREEE (reference sequence). With 4 bases removed from V and 3 bases from J, the gap between germline ends came to 13 bases. The CDR3 region is CASSGGESHYGYTF. In DNA, the CDR3 is TGTGCCAGCAGCGGTGGGGAGAGTCACTATGGCTACACCTTC.

This clonotype was found many times. This chain connects TRBV27 to TRBJ1-2; D remains unclear. V lost 11 bases and J lost 8, with 18 bases in between. The CDR3 is 12 amino acids. The germline gives CDR1 MNHEY, CDR2 SMNVEV (reference sequence). CDR3 sequence reads: CASRTELWGYTF. As DNA, the CDR3 is TGTGCCTCGCGGACGGAACTATGGGGCTACACCTTC.

This chain uses TRBV20-1 with TRBJ2-1; 14 bases are shared with TRBD2. This CDR3 spans 15 amino acids. Germline V CDR1 and CDR2: DFQATT, SNEGSKA (reference sequence). Trimming cost V 3 bases and J 8 bases; bases outside gene matches: 6. The CDR3 loop reads CSARGTSGSMDEQFF. The CDR3 nucleotides are TGCAGTGCTAGGGGGACTAGCGGGAGTATGGATGAGCAGTTCTTC.

The sample holds many counts of this clonotype. The chain uses TRBV19 and TRBJ1-1, with TRBD1 as a possible D gene (5 bases). The germline V and J ends were trimmed by 1 base and 4 bases, with 10 bases remaining between them. The V gene's germline CDR1 is LNHDA and CDR2 SQIVND (reference sequence). The CDR3 spans 14 residues. The CDR3 bases are TGTGCCAGTAGTATAGTCGGGGGTTCCACTGAAGCTTTCTTT. Amino acid sequence: CASSIVGGSTEAFF.